This T cell receptor beta chain was obtained from a study of blood T cell repertoires in COVID-19. Assay used: immunoSEQ multiplex PCR; TCRdb lists only in-frame clones, some missing. Among 240,000 or so clones listed, roughly nine tenths were seen once. The germline CDR1 and CDR2 sequences are SGHDT and YYEEEE. Trimming cost V 6 bases and J 5 bases, with 20 bases left between them. This CDR3 has 15 residues. The V gene is TRBV5-6, the J gene TRBJ1-1, with a weak D call TRBD1 (5 bases). The sequence was collected from a man aged 60 to 75 with acute or convalescent COVID-19. Specimen: peripheral blood. The CDR3 DNA follows: TGTGCCAGCACCCCCCGGGGGGGTCCCACTACTGAAGCTTTCTTT. It is translated as CASTPRGGPTTEAFF.